These 30 T cell receptor beta chains originate from one sample sequenced in a study of blood T cell repertoires in COVID-19. Produced via immunoSEQ multiplex PCR; TCRdb's table is partial and in-frame only. The sample has over 350,000 clones; 85% to 90% are singletons. Sequencing used PBMCs or T cells enriched from blood (not recorded which). The receptors come from a woman aged 18-29 years who had recovered from COVID-19.

The chain uses TRBV27 and TRBJ2-1, with D possibly being TRBD1 (5 bases). V was clipped by 5 bases and J by 10 bases, with 15 bases between them. The V gene's germline CDR1 is MNHEY and CDR2 SMNVEV (reference sequence). The CDR3 length is 13 residues. The CDR3 is CASSTSSWTEQFF. The CDR3 nucleotides are TGTGCCAGCAGTACCTCCTCCTGGACAGAGCAGTTCTTC.

The count of this clone is one. The chain uses TRBV5-6 and TRBJ2-1; a weak D match, TRBD2 (6 bases). V was shortened by 3 bases and J by 1 base, with 14 bases between the two germline ends. This CDR3 is built from 16 residues. From germline, CDR1 is SGHDT and CDR2 YYEEEE. This chain's CDR3 is CASSSGTSLSYNEQFF. In nucleotides, the CDR3 is TGTGCCAGCAGCTCCGGGACTTCCCTTTCCTACAATGAGCAGTTCTTC.

The J gene is TRBJ1-2, the V gene TRBV6-5, with D possibly matching TRBD1 (6 bases). V dropped 5 bases and J dropped 6 bases, with 13 bases sitting between them. In germline, CDR1 is MNHEY, CDR2 SVGAGI. The CDR3 covers 13 residues. The CDR3 DNA sequence: TGTGCCAGCAGTCCCGCCTACAGGGATGGCTACACCTTC. Protein: CASSPAYRDGYTF.

This chain connects TRBV5-6 to TRBJ2-7, with 10 nucleotides matching TRBD1. Germline V gene sequence: CDR1 SGHDT, CDR2 YYEEEE. The ends lost 4 bases at V and 6 bases at J; junction bases unmatched: 7. The CDR3 covers 14 residues. The CDR3 region is CASSPGTGVREQYF. The CDR3 DNA follows: TGTGCCAGCAGCCCCGGGACAGGGGTGCGCGAGCAGTACTTC.

This clone was observed a single time. J is TRBJ1-5 and V is TRBV24-1; D is ambiguous. Germline V lookup: CDR1 KGHDR, CDR2 SFDVKD. CDR3 length: 15 amino acids. Trimming took off 3 bases at V and 5 bases at J, with 13 bases between the two ends. The CDR3 DNA is TGTGCCACCAGTGATCCCGTTTCCCCCCATCAGCCCCAGCATTTT. It is translated as CATSDPVSPHQPQHF.

The chain joins TRBV19 to TRBJ1-1; a weak D match, TRBD1 (5 bases). The germline V gene has CDR1 LNHDA and CDR2 SQIVND (reference sequence). This CDR3 is 15 amino acids long. The V end was cut by 4 bases, the J end by 6 bases, with 18 bases between. For the CDR3, the DNA is TGTGCCAGTAGTACCTGGGGGGAAGTTGGCTCTGAAGCTTTCTTT. The encoded protein is CASSTWGEVGSEAFF.

This clone showed up just once. This sequence joins TRBV10-3 and TRBJ2-7, with 9 positions matching TRBD1. Germline lookup yields CDR1 ENHRY and CDR2 SYGVKD. V shed 7 bases and J 3 bases; nucleotides not matched to a gene: 7. The CDR3 sequence is 14 residues long. The CDR3 nucleotides read TGTGCCATCATGGGGGACAGGGCCATCTACGAGCAGTACTTC. This gives the protein CAIMGDRAIYEQYF.

This sequence joins TRBV19 and TRBJ1-2, with TRBD1 as a possible D gene (6 bases). The CDR3 is made up of 14 amino acids. V lost 4 bases, J lost 3 bases, and 12 bases lay in between. Germline CDR1 LNHDA, CDR2 SQIVND (reference sequence). CDR3 sequence: CASSRPGDDYGYTF. CDR3 bases: TGTGCCAGTAGTAGGCCAGGGGACGACTATGGCTACACCTTC.

CDR3 DNA sequence: TGTGCCAGCAGTCCAGGACAGGGACCTGAAGCTTTCTTT. It translates to CASSPGQGPEAFF. This chain joins TRBV2 and TRBJ1-1, with 8 bases identical to TRBD1. The CDR3 covers 13 residues. Germline trimming cut 5 bases from V and 6 bases from J; bases unmatched to any gene: 5. Germline CDR1 SNHLY, CDR2 FYNNEI.

CDR3 residues: CASSWDRVNTEAFF. CDR3 DNA: TGTGCCAGCAGTTGGGACAGGGTCAACACTGAAGCTTTCTTT. The chain has TRBV27 and TRBJ1-1; 9 nucleotides match TRBD1. Germline V gene sequence: CDR1 MNHEY, CDR2 SMNVEV (reference sequence). The CDR3 has 14 amino acids. The trim removed 4 bases at V and 2 bases at J, leaving 2 bases unmatched.

The rearrangement joins TRBV6-2 or TRBV6-3 to TRBJ2-4, with D possibly TRBD1 on 5 matching bases. Trimming took 5 bases from V and 4 from J, leaving 9 bases between them. Germline V gene lookup returns CDR1 MNHEY and CDR2 SVGEGT. The CDR3 sequence is 13 residues long. The CDR3 is CASSVTVKNIQYF. The CDR3 nucleotides read TGTGCCAGCAGTGTGACAGTGAAAAACATTCAGTACTTC.

This chain uses TRBV2 with TRBJ1-4; D gene unclear. Germline V gives CDR1 SNHLY, CDR2 FYNNEI. V lost 7 bases and J 6 bases, leaving 12 bases between the germline ends. This CDR3 is 13 amino acids long. In DNA, the CDR3 is TGTGCCAGCATGGCGGGAAGGGATGAAAAACTGTTTTTT. Translated, it gives CASMAGRDEKLFF.

The V call is TRBV11-2, the J call TRBJ2-1, with D possibly being TRBD1 (6 bases). This CDR3 is 14 amino acids long. Trimming removed 3 bases from V and 6 bases from J, with 12 bases in between. Germline CDR1 and CDR2: SGHAT and FQNNGV. CDR3 residues: CASSFLTGLNEQFF. CDR3 coding DNA: TGTGCCAGCAGCTTCTTGACAGGTCTCAATGAGCAGTTCTTC.

This chain uses TRBV7-9 with TRBJ2-7; 11 bases are a match to TRBD2. CDR3 length: 17 amino acids. The germline CDR1 and CDR2 sequences are SEHNR and FQNEAQ (reference sequence). Losses at the gene ends were 6 bases for V and 4 bases for J; bases not matched to a gene: 14. CDR3 in DNA: TGTGCCAGCAGTTCGTCCACTACTAGCGGGGGAGCGTACGAGCAGTACTTC. Amino acids: CASSSSTTSGGAYEQYF. The variable domain in full, completed from reference TRBV7-9 and TRBJ2-7, reads DTGVSQNPRHKITKRGQNVTFRCDPISEHNRLYWYRQTLGQGPEFLTYFQNEAQLEKSRLLSDRFSAERPKGSFSTLEIQRTEQGDSAMYLCASSSSTTSGGAYEQYFGPGTRLTVT.

This rearrangement joins TRBV28 to TRBJ1-5; D is perhaps TRBD1 (6 bases). Looked up from germline, CDR1 is MDHEN and CDR2 is SYDVKM. The ends were cut back, 7 bases at V and 9 bases at J, with 19 bases in the middle. This CDR3 has 14 amino acids. DNA for the CDR3: TGTGCCAGCACCGCGGACAGTGGGCATTGGCCCCAGCATTTT. Its translation: CASTADSGHWPQHF.

V gene TRBV6-5 combines with J gene TRBJ1-5, with D possibly TRBD1 on 5 matching bases. The CDR3 covers 14 residues. Germline values: CDR1 MNHEY, CDR2 SVGAGI. Trimming shortened V by 7 bases and J by 2 bases, and 12 bases separated the two germline ends. The CDR3: CASTLARGNQPQHF. CDR3 nucleotides: TGTGCCAGCACACTCGCCAGGGGCAATCAGCCCCAGCATTTT.

This clone was observed a few times. V usage is TRBV20-1 and J usage is TRBJ2-7, with D uncertain. The V end was cut by 2 bases, the J end by 3 bases, with 5 bases between. This CDR3 has 11 residues. Germline V gene data show CDR1 as DFQATT and CDR2 as SNEGSKA (reference sequence). The CDR3 sequence is CSARRGYEQYF. CDR3 in DNA: TGCAGTGCTAGAAGAGGCTACGAGCAGTACTTC.

V usage is TRBV6-1 and J usage is TRBJ1-6; D ambiguous. Trimming cost V 4 bases and J 6 bases, with 25 bases left between them. Germline values: CDR1 MNHNS, CDR2 SASEGT. The CDR3 totals 19 residues. In DNA, the CDR3 is TGTGCCAGCAGTGTCCGGGGATGGAGCGCCGAGGCCCGTAATTCACCCCTCCACTTT. As protein: CASSVRGWSAEARNSPLHF.

This rearrangement joins TRBV6-5 to TRBJ2-7; weak D call: TRBD2 (6 bases). V lost 2 bases, J lost 7 bases, and 18 bases lay in between. There are 15 residues in the CDR3. Germline loops: CDR1 MNHEY, CDR2 SVGAGI. CDR3: CASSYTGTGGGEQYF. The CDR3 nucleotides read TGTGCCAGCAGTTACACCGGGACGGGTGGGGGGGAGCAGTACTTC.

This clone showed up just a few times. J is TRBJ1-2 and V is TRBV11-2, with D uncertain. The CDR3 has 12 residues. Germline CDR1 and CDR2: SGHAT and FQNNGV. The V end lost 2 bases, the J end lost 4 bases, and 5 bases lay between the germline ends. In DNA, the CDR3 is TGTGCCAGCAGCTTAAACAGCTATGGCTACACCTTC. Amino acid sequence: CASSLNSYGYTF.

The V call is TRBV30, the J call TRBJ2-7, with D possibly TRBD1 on 6 matching bases. V lost 3 bases and J lost 0, with 12 bases in between. This CDR3 region has 14 residues. Per the germline V gene, CDR1 is GTSNPN and CDR2 is SVGIG (reference sequence). The CDR3 DNA reads TGTGCCTGGAGACCGACAGGCCTCTCCTACGAGCAGTACTTC. It yields the protein CAWRPTGLSYEQYF.

The genes are TRBV2 and TRBJ1-5, with D unclear. V gave up 0 bases and J gave up 11 bases, with 11 bases separating them. The V gene's germline CDR1 is SNHLY and CDR2 FYNNEI. The CDR3 loop spans 13 amino acids. The DNA of the CDR3 is TGTGCCAGCAGTGAAGCCTCGCGGGGAGCCCAGCATTTT. As protein: CASSEASRGAQHF.

The CDR3 nucleotides are TGTGCCAGCAGTTACTCGCGACAGGGTTACCGCACTGAAGCTTTCTTT. This codes for CASSYSRQGYRTEAFF. V gene TRBV6-2 or TRBV6-3 combines with J gene TRBJ1-1; 7 bases match TRBD1. The CDR3 loop spans 16 amino acids. The germline V gene has CDR1 MNHEY and CDR2 SVGEGT. Losses at the gene ends were 0 bases for V and 4 bases for J; bases not matched to a gene: 8.

J is TRBJ1-1 and V is TRBV14; no definite D call. Per the germline V gene, CDR1 is SGHDN and CDR2 is FVKESK. This CDR3 contains 15 residues. V lost 5 bases to trimming and J lost 0 bases, with 13 bases between them. In DNA form, the CDR3 reads TGTGCCAGCAGCTCAATGGGCAGCTTGAACACTGAAGCTTTCTTT. Its protein is CASSSMGSLNTEAFF.

The rearrangement links TRBV7-8 to TRBJ2-1, with 14 bases that match TRBD2. Looked up from germline, CDR1 is SGHVS and CDR2 is FQNEAQ. With 8 bases clipped from V and 6 bases from J, the junction kept 12 bases outside the gene matches. The CDR3 loop spans 17 amino acids. The CDR3 reads CASSRGRLAGGVNEQFF. The CDR3 DNA sequence: TGTGCCAGCTCCCGGGGACGACTAGCGGGGGGGGTCAATGAGCAGTTCTTC.

The rearrangement uses TRBV10-3 and TRBJ1-4; TRBD1 aligns across 10 bases. The junction had 4 bases not matched to a gene; V was cut back by 2 bases and J by 7 bases. Germline values: CDR1 ENHRY, CDR2 SYGVKD. The CDR3 covers 15 residues. The CDR3 DNA sequence: TGTGCCATCAGTGAGGAGACAGGGGGCAGTGAAAAACTGTTTTTT. Translated: CAISEETGGSEKLFF.

V and J are TRBV5-8 and TRBJ2-3; the match to TRBD2 covers 16 bases. This CDR3 is 16 amino acids long. CDR1 is SGHTS, CDR2 YDEGEE, per germline. J lost 4 bases, V lost 4 bases, and 3 bases had no gene match. The CDR3 nucleotides are TGTGCCAGCAGCATAGGGACTAGCGGGGGGGCAGATACGCAGTATTTT. This translates into CASSIGTSGGADTQYF.

J is TRBJ2-5 and V is TRBV4-1; weak D call: TRBD1 (5 bases). Germline V CDR1 and CDR2: MGHRA, YSYEKL. V lost 4 bases, J lost 5 bases, and 17 bases lay in between. CDR3 size: 15 residues. CDR3 region: CASSPQPKGWETQYF. In DNA, the CDR3 is TGCGCCAGCAGCCCCCAGCCCAAGGGGTGGGAGACCCAGTACTTC.

This clone was seen once. The chain has TRBV28 and TRBJ1-4; weak D call: TRBD1 (6 bases). Between the trimmed V and J ends, which lost 6 bases and 2 bases, there was a span of 13 bases. This CDR3 is built from 15 residues. Germline CDR1 and CDR2: MDHEN and SYDVKM. CDR3 region: CASRRAGATNEKLFF. For the CDR3, the DNA is TGTGCCAGCAGACGAGCAGGGGCTACTAATGAAAAACTGTTTTTT.

This chain uses TRBV19 with TRBJ2-3; 10 positions agree with TRBD1. The CDR3 has 15 amino acids. The V gene end was trimmed by 10 bases and the J gene end by 3 bases; junction bases not matched to a gene: 10. Germline V gene data show CDR1 as LNHDA and CDR2 as SQIVND (reference sequence). The DNA of the CDR3 is TGTGCCACATCCAGAGGGACAGGGGCGACAGATACGCAGTATTTT. Residues: CATSRGTGATDTQYF.